The clone carrying this TCR beta chain has only one observation. This sample's RNA came from whole unsorted tissue. This non-tumor lung sample came from over 3 cm beyond the tumor edge. The germline CDR1 and CDR2 sequences are SGHVS and FQNEAQ. The CDR3 consists of 14 residues. The data originate from a study of tumor and adjacent non-tumor tissue in lung cancer. Study overall: Patients were aged about 30 to 76, 10 men and about five women, stage I to III.

A modified ARM-PCR protocol with three rounds of nested PCR amplified TCRbeta. TCRdb re-analysed the multiplex PCR reads in MiXCR, keeping a single row per CDR3 protein. The data contain 90,000 to 100,000 distinct CDR3 sequences, 80% of them singletons. The sample consisted of distant non-tumor lung tissue. The sequence derives from a man in his sixties with small cell lung cancer. The V and J genes are TRBV7-8 and TRBJ2-7; D ambiguous. The DNA of the CDR3 is TGTACCAGCAGCTTGCAGGCCGAGATTGGCGAGCAGTACGTC. This translates into CTSSLQAEIGEQYV.